This passage covers 9 T cell receptor beta chains from one sample sequenced in a study of cytomegalovirus exposure and HLA in healthy donors (dated 2017 in TCRdb). The method was the immunoSEQ multiplex PCR assay. The multiplex PCR relied on a mix of 60 forward primers for TCR Vbeta segments and 13 reverse primers for TCR Jbeta segments. The clones in this table, taken by TCRdb from immuneACCESS, are in-frame only. Not every clone is retained; where verified, under half of the shortfall comes from an unresolved V gene, and the cause of the rest is unknown. The sample records 120,000 or so clones, roughly 78% of which are singletons. Approximately 8.4% of the sample rests with the top ten. The sample taken for sequencing was PBMCs. These receptors were obtained from a man aged 30 to 39 in good health and CMV-seropositive.

This clone was counted only a few times. The chain couples TRBV6-1 to TRBJ1-3; TRBD1 might be the D (5 bases). The V end lost 2 bases, the J end lost 3 bases, and 11 bases lay between the germline ends. The CDR3 is made up of 15 amino acids. The germline V gene has CDR1 MNHNS and CDR2 SASEGT. CDR3 nucleotides: TGTGCCAGCAGTGAATTCCCCGGGGGTGGAAACACCATATATTTT. Translated: CASSEFPGGGNTIYF.

The rearrangement joins TRBV9 to TRBJ1-3; tentative D call: TRBD1 (5 bases). The V end was cut by 0 bases, the J end by 2 bases, with 15 bases between. The CDR3 has 17 amino acids. Germline V gene data show CDR1 as SGDLS and CDR2 as YYNGEE. CDR3 DNA sequence: TGTGCCAGCAGCGTAGTCTCGTGGGGCGAGGCTGGAAACACCATATATTTT. Its translation is CASSVVSWGEAGNTIYF.

The rearrangement joins TRBV19 to TRBJ1-2; a possible D gene is TRBD1 (5 bases). Germline CDR1 is LNHDA and CDR2 is SQIVND (reference sequence). V was shortened by 1 base and J by 4 bases, with 10 bases between the two germline ends. The length of the CDR3 is 14 residues. CDR3 coding DNA: TGTGCCAGTAGTATAGCGGAGGGGAGCTATGGCTACACCTTC. Protein: CASSIAEGSYGYTF.

The CDR3 sequence is CATSRGSAGGQQNIQYF. CDR3 DNA: TGTGCCACCAGCAGAGGTTCGGCGGGGGGCCAGCAAAACATTCAGTACTTC. The chain couples TRBV15 to TRBJ2-4, with TRBD2 matching over 8 bases. This CDR3 has 17 amino acids. V lost 1 base, J lost 5 bases, and 10 bases stayed unmatched. From germline, CDR1 is LNHNV and CDR2 YYDKDF (reference sequence).

This chain uses TRBV9 with TRBJ1-1, with 7 bases identical to TRBD1. Trimming cost V 0 bases and J 4 bases; bases outside gene matches: 3. This CDR3 contains 14 residues. The germline gives CDR1 SGDLS, CDR2 YYNGEE. The DNA for the CDR3 is TGTGCCAGCAGCGTAGCTGCAGGGGGCACTGAAGCTTTCTTT. Translating it yields CASSVAAGGTEAFF.

V and J are TRBV27 and TRBJ1-6; possible D gene TRBD1, 6 bases. This CDR3 contains 15 residues. Germline CDR1 and CDR2: MNHEY and SMNVEV (reference sequence). Trimming took off 3 bases at V and 10 bases at J, with 16 bases between the two ends. CDR3 sequence (DNA): TGTGCCAGCAGTTTCGGCGTGGGGCAGGGGTCACCCCTCCACTTT. Protein sequence: CASSFGVGQGSPLHF.

The chain is built from TRBV7-9 and TRBJ2-4; tentative D call: TRBD2 (5 bases). Between the trimmed V and J ends, which lost 1 base and 15 bases, there was a span of 16 bases. Germline assignment: CDR1 SEHNR and CDR2 FQNEAQ (reference sequence). This CDR3 has 13 amino acids. The CDR3 DNA reads as TGTGCCAGCAGCTTAGGAGTGGGAGACTATAGGTACTTC. This encodes CASSLGVGDYRYF.

V and J are TRBV6-4 and TRBJ2-1; TRBD2 matches at 11 bases. Germline lookup yields CDR1 MRHNA and CDR2 SNTAGT. J was trimmed by 12 bases and V by 5 bases; bases with no gene match: 15. The CDR3 extends over 16 amino acids. CDR3 in DNA: TGTGCCAGCAGTCCCTCCCTAGCGGGGGGCATGATTGGGCAGTTCTTC. Encoded protein: CASSPSLAGGMIGQFF.

The chain links TRBV2 to TRBJ2-5; weak D call: TRBD2 (6 bases). CDR1 is SNHLY and CDR2 is FYNNEI in the germline V gene. The length of the CDR3 is 15 residues. V lost 5 bases and J lost 5, with 18 bases in between. CDR3 nucleotides: TGTGCCAGCAGTACGGCAGGCGGACGGGGGGAGACCCAGTACTTC. Protein: CASSTAGGRGETQYF.